The clone carrying this T cell receptor beta chain was recorded many times. Its specificity is unknown. Per the germline V gene, CDR1 is SGHKS and CDR2 is YYEKEE (reference sequence). The V end lost 0 bases, the J end lost 3 bases, and 10 bases lay between the germline ends. The CDR3 covers 15 residues. The sample comes from a study of post-analysis software for immune sequencing data. Study background: The patients showed relapsing-remitting, secondary progressive and progressive-relapsing multiple sclerosis courses.

Sequencing libraries made from TCR beta cDNA carried unique molecular identifiers. Each batch of about 0.9 to 10 million T cells produced roughly 500,000 cDNA molecules. TCRdb re-called the PCR reads through MiXCR, storing one row per CDR3 protein. The sample has about 760,000 distinct CDR3 sequences; about 32% are singletons. Study findings and constraints: By F measure, samples from a shared preparation batch strongly co-clustered. Controls had lower frequencies than patients of 4 or 5 TRBV segments, which included TRBV5-6, TRBV5-1 and TRBV20-1. Controls significantly exceeded multiple sclerosis patients in normalized Chao1 diversity.

The sample comprised blood. The V gene is TRBV5-5, the J gene TRBJ1-5; D may be TRBD1 (5 bases). The TCR originated in a girl between 5 and 17 years old with multiple sclerosis. CDR3 in DNA: TGTGCCAGCAGCTTGGGGCAGGGTGACAATCAGCCCCAGCATTTT. This gives the protein CASSLGQGDNQPQHF.